The clone carrying this TCR beta chain was counted only a few times. Its target is not known. The V gene's germline CDR1 is MDHEN and CDR2 SYDVKM. V gave up 6 bases and J gave up 0 bases, with 5 bases separating them. The CDR3 contains 12 residues. MiXCR was run by TCRdb on the 5' RACE reads, yielding one entry per CDR3 protein. The sample lists 10,000 to 15,000 distinct CDR3 sequences, approximately 15% occurring once. This specimen belongs to a study of T-cell memory formation after mild COVID-19. Study findings and constraints: CD4/CD8 balance characterized clones contracting day 15 to 85, and CD4+ skew characterized later expanders.

This receptor was obtained from a young man who had mild COVID-19 (a few samples of this study predate the infection). Cell type and time point are not known. The chain couples TRBV28 to TRBJ1-1, with D maybe TRBD1 (5 bases). Specimen: PBMCs or a T cell subset sorted from them (not recorded which). In DNA, the CDR3 is TGTGCCAGCAGAGGGGTGAACACTGAAGCTTTCTTT. This sequence encodes CASRGVNTEAFF.